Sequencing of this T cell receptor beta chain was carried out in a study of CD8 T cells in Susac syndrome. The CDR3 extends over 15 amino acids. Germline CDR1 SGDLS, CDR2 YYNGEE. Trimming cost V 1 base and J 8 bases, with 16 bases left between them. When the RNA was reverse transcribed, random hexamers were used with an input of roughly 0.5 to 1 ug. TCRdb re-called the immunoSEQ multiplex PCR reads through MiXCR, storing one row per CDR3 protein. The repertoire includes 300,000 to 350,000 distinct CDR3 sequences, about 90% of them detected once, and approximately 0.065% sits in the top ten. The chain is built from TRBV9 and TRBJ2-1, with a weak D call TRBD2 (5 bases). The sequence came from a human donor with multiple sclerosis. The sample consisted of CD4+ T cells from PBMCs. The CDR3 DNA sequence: TGTGCCAGCAGCGTACGGGGAGACTTGGTTGATGAGCAGTTCTTC. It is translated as CASSVRGDLVDEQFF. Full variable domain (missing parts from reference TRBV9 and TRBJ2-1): DSGVTQTPKHLITATGQRVTLRCSPRSGDLSVYWYQQSLDQGLQFLIQYYNGEERAKGNILERFSAQQFPDLHSELNLSSLELGDSALYFCASSVRGDLVDEQFFGPGTRLTVL.